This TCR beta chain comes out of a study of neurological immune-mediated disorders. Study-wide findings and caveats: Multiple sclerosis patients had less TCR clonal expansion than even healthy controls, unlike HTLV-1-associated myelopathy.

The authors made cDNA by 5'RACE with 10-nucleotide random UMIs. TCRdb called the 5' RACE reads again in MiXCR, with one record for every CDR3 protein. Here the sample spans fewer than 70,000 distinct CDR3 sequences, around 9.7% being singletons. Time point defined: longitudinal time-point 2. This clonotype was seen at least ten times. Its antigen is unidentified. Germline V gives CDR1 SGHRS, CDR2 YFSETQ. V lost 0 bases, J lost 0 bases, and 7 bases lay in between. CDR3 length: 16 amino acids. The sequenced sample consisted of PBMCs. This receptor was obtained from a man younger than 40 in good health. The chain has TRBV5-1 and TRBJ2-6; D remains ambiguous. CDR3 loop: CASSLDSRSGANVLTF. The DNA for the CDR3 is TGCGCCAGCAGCTTGGACAGCCGCTCTGGGGCCAACGTCCTGACTTTC. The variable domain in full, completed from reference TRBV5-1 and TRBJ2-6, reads KAGVTQTPRYLIKTRGQQVTLSCSPISGHRSVSWYQQTPGQGLQFLFEYFSETQRNKGNFPGRFSGRQFSNSRSEMNVSTLELGDSALYLCASSLDSRSGANVLTFGAGSRLTVL.